These T cell receptor beta chains were read from a single sample in a study of brain T cells in children with intractable seizures. Clones were read by immunoSEQ multiplex PCR, and TCRdb kept only the in-frame ones, dropping some. The sample lists 95,000 to 120,000 clones, under 95% seen once, with about 4% in the top ten. The starting material was peripheral blood, obtained at surgery. The receptors originated from a boy younger than two with hemimegalencephaly and intractable seizures. CDR3s include the opening cysteine and the closing phenylalanine or tryptophan.

v_gene: TRBV28; j_gene: TRBJ2-7; CDR3aa: CASSLQYF
v_gene: TRBV9; j_gene: TRBJ2-3; CDR3aa: CASSAGTGGDTQYF
v_gene: TRBV5-1; j_gene: TRBJ1-4; CDR3aa: CASNPGGASEKLFF
v_gene: TRBV11-2; j_gene: TRBJ2-5; CDR3aa: CASSLGASGQETQYF
v_gene: TRBV7-9; j_gene: TRBJ2-7; CDR3aa: CASSLGTGGVPGSVPYF
v_gene: TRBV3-1/TRBV3-2; j_gene: TRBJ2-3; CDR3aa: CASRGGSTDTQYF
v_gene: TRBV9; j_gene: TRBJ2-3; CDR3aa: CASSPRGGHRNTDTQYF
v_gene: TRBV27; j_gene: TRBJ1-6; CDR3aa: CASSLLRLRGPLHF
v_gene: TRBV9; j_gene: TRBJ2-4; CDR3aa: CASSVGLARNIQYF
v_gene: TRBV4-2; j_gene: TRBJ2-3; CDR3aa: CASSRQGSSTDTQYF
v_gene: TRBV5-6; j_gene: TRBJ2-3; CDR3aa: CASSLSASGHTDTQYF
v_gene: TRBV7-8; j_gene: TRBJ2-3; CDR3aa: CASSTGTTASTDTQYF
v_gene: TRBV2; j_gene: TRBJ1-6; CDR3aa: CASMGRDSPLHF
v_gene: TRBV30; j_gene: TRBJ1-2; CDR3aa: CASPGQGPGYTF
v_gene: TRBV27; j_gene: TRBJ2-7; CDR3aa: CASSFTGPTTGSSYEQYF
v_gene: TRBV28; j_gene: TRBJ1-2; CDR3aa: CASSFPRTGPVFELPYDYTF
v_gene: TRBV3-1/TRBV3-2; j_gene: TRBJ1-2; CDR3aa: CASSLTTGAPYGYTF
v_gene: TRBV9; j_gene: TRBJ1-2; CDR3aa: CASSVESETNYGYTF
v_gene: TRBV10-2; j_gene: TRBJ1-2; CDR3aa: CASSKRGGLSYGYTF
v_gene: TRBV11-2; j_gene: TRBJ2-7; CDR3aa: CASSFLTSGSSYEQYF
v_gene: TRBV28; j_gene: TRBJ2-3; CDR3aa: CASSTTGADNLLKITDTQYF
v_gene: TRBV24-1; j_gene: TRBJ2-7; CDR3aa: CATSDTDRYEVEQYF
v_gene: TRBV10-3; j_gene: TRBJ2-7; CDR3aa: CAINRDLSAQKPYEQYF
v_gene: TRBV19; j_gene: TRBJ1-2; CDR3aa: CASSTTGYYGYTF
v_gene: TRBV7-9; j_gene: TRBJ2-1; CDR3aa: CASSFSGTPANEQFF
v_gene: TRBV4-1; j_gene: TRBJ2-1; CDR3aa: CASSHPTRRLAVLLSSYNEQFF
v_gene: TRBV2; j_gene: TRBJ1-4; CDR3aa: CASSEVIRGQDEKLFF
v_gene: TRBV12-3/TRBV12-4; j_gene: TRBJ1-2; CDR3aa: CASSLYQGLGYTF
v_gene: TRBV15; j_gene: TRBJ1-2; CDR3aa: CATSRDWEALANYGYTF
v_gene: TRBV9; j_gene: TRBJ2-5; CDR3aa: CASSLSGTSKETQYF
v_gene: TRBV19; j_gene: TRBJ2-5; CDR3aa: CASSRRTSGRVFQETQYF
v_gene: TRBV5-1; j_gene: TRBJ2-3; CDR3aa: CASSLGVAGADTQYF